Each of the 3 T cell receptor beta chains below was sequenced from the same sample in a study of blood T cell repertoires in COVID-19. Only in-frame clones appear in the TCRdb table, and some are missing; sequencing was by immunoSEQ multiplex PCR. The sample includes some 200,000 clones, approximately 90% of them seen just once. The sample consisted of PBMCs or T cells enriched from blood (not recorded which). The receptors originated from a woman aged 18-29 years in a cohort exposed to, infected with or recovered from COVID-19 (not recorded which).

The chain uses TRBV7-8 and TRBJ2-7, with 8 nucleotides matching TRBD1. With V trimmed by 5 bases and J by 5 bases, 8 bases remained unmatched. Germline CDR1 and CDR2: SGHVS and FQNEAQ. The CDR3 length is 14 residues. The CDR3 region is CASSRGQASDEQYF. The CDR3 DNA follows: TGTGCCAGCAGCCGGGGACAGGCAAGCGACGAGCAGTACTTC.

This chain links TRBV28 with TRBJ1-2; 7 bases are shared with TRBD1. Germline CDR1 MDHEN, CDR2 SYDVKM. The V segment lost 3 bases and the J segment 4 bases; nucleotides outside the gene matches: 14. This CDR3 is built from 17 residues. CDR3 DNA sequence: TGTGCCAGCAGTTTCCTCCCACGGACAGGAGAGGGCTATGGCTACACCTTC. Its protein is CASSFLPRTGEGYGYTF.

The V gene is TRBV27, the J gene TRBJ1-6; D possibly corresponds to TRBD1 (5 bases). The CDR3 runs to 14 residues. Trimming pared 5 bases from V and 10 bases from J, leaving 15 bases between. Per germline, CDR1 MNHEY and CDR2 SMNVEV (reference sequence). Here the CDR3 DNA reads TGTGCCAGCAGTACCGACAGTCATGCCTCACCCCTCCACTTT. This gives the protein CASSTDSHASPLHF.